These T cell receptor beta chains were read from a single sample in a study of early T cells in non-severe SARS-CoV-2 infection. TCRdb ran MiXCR on the 5' RACE reads and lists one entry per CDR3 protein. The sample has about 110,000 distinct CDR3 sequences; around 10% are singletons. Material: whole blood. The receptors come from an adult who was a healthcare worker with PCR-confirmed SARS-CoV-2 infection or an uninfected control (not recorded which). CDR3s include the opening cysteine and the closing phenylalanine or tryptophan. The order of the fields is J gene, V gene, CDR3 length, D gene, clone size, CDR3 protein, CDR3 DNA. A D gene is named only where the DNA matches it firmly. Size is stated for part of the rows, as once, few or many counts, or as a class when the clone is expanded.

TRBJ2-1	TRBV29-1	13	NA	few	CSGARAARNEQFF	TGCAGCGGGGCTAGGGCGGCCCGCAATGAGCAGTTCTTC
TRBJ2-7	TRBV4-3	13	NA	few	CARAPAGLYEQYF	TGCGCCAGAGCACCCGCGGGCCTCTACGAGCAGTACTTC
TRBJ1-6	TRBV9	14	NA	NA	CASSVDGPGSPLHF	TGTGCCAGCAGCGTAGACGGACCCGGTTCACCCCTCCACTTT
TRBJ2-1	TRBV9	12	NA	NA	CASSVVRGLQFF	TGTGCCAGCAGCGTAGTCCGGGGGCTACAGTTCTTC
TRBJ2-3	TRBV6-4	15	NA	NA	CASSDSNASPDTQYF	TGTGCCAGCAGTGACTCGAATGCGTCTCCAGATACGCAGTATTTT
TRBJ2-1	TRBV7-8	12	NA	few	CASSRREDEQFF	TGTGCCAGCAGCCGCAGGGAAGATGAGCAGTTCTTC
TRBJ2-1	TRBV7-2	12	NA	many	CASSVNYNEQFF	TGTGCCAGCAGCGTAAACTACAATGAGCAGTTCTTC
TRBJ2-3	TRBV7-2	14	NA	few	CASSLTKVEDTQYF	TGTGCCAGCAGCTTAACCAAGGTTGAGGATACGCAGTATTTT
TRBJ2-3	TRBV20-1	15	TRBD2	many	CSARMGLAGTDTQYF	TGCAGTGCTCGAATGGGACTAGCGGGCACAGATACGCAGTATTTT
TRBJ2-5	TRBV27	14	NA	once	CASSGDNRQETQYF	TGTGCCAGCAGCGGGGACAACCGACAAGAGACCCAGTACTTC
TRBJ1-6	TRBV28	14	NA	NA	CASSFPGAVSPLHF	TGTGCCAGCAGTTTCCCAGGGGCTGTTTCACCCCTCCACTTT
TRBJ2-7	TRBV3-1	14	NA	few	CASSQRLDGYEQYF	TGTGCCAGCAGCCAAAGGCTCGACGGCTACGAGCAGTACTTC
TRBJ2-7	TRBV29-1	12	TRBD1	NA	CSVSGGSYEQYF	TGCAGCGTGTCAGGGGGCTCCTACGAGCAGTACTTC
TRBJ2-1	TRBV7-2	14	NA	many	CASSLNLVTSEQFF	TGTGCCAGCAGCTTAAACCTAGTTACCAGTGAGCAGTTCTTC
TRBJ2-1	TRBV25-1	12	NA	many	CASSTTHREQFF	TGTGCCAGCAGTACCACACACAGGGAGCAGTTCTTC
TRBJ2-5	TRBV12-3/TRBV12-4	21	TRBD2	many	CASSLIEAGTSGRPEKETQYF	TGTGCCAGCAGTTTAATCGAGGCCGGGACTAGCGGGAGGCCGGAGAAAGAGACCCAGTACTTC
TRBJ2-4	TRBV4-1	16	NA	few	CASSQGFLGTKNIQYF	TGCGCCAGCAGCCAAGGGTTTCTCGGGACCAAAAACATTCAGTACTTC
TRBJ2-7	TRBV4-1	17	TRBD2	many	CASSSRVGRETSYEQYF	TGCGCCAGCAGCTCCCGGGTAGGGCGGGAGACCTCCTACGAGCAGTACTTC
TRBJ2-6	TRBV12-3/TRBV12-4	17	NA	few	CASSLAGVGSGANVLTF	TGTGCCAGCAGTTTGGCAGGGGTCGGCTCTGGGGCCAACGTCCTGACTTTC
TRBJ2-3	TRBV7-9	12	NA	many	CASSLHTDTQYF	TGTGCCAGCAGCTTACACACAGATACGCAGTATTTT
TRBJ1-5	TRBV28	13	NA	many	CASQVHLDQPQHF	TGTGCCAGTCAGGTCCACCTCGATCAGCCCCAGCATTTT
TRBJ2-7	TRBV28	11	NA	few	CASSSSREQYF	TGTGCCAGCAGTTCCTCGCGCGAGCAGTACTTC
TRBJ2-1	TRBV29-1	12	TRBD1	medium-sized	CSVAAGGYEQFF	TGCAGCGTGGCGGCAGGGGGCTATGAGCAGTTCTTC
TRBJ2-1	TRBV24-1	13	NA	NA	CATSGGLINEQFF	TGTGCCACCAGCGGGGGACTTATCAATGAGCAGTTCTTC
TRBJ2-1	TRBV12-3/TRBV12-4	15	TRBD2	few	CASSPLAGGINEQFF	TGTGCCAGCAGTCCACTAGCGGGAGGTATCAATGAGCAGTTCTTC
TRBJ2-2	TRBV5-6	15	TRBD2	few	CASSSLAGDTGELFF	TGTGCCAGCAGCTCACTAGCGGGAGACACCGGGGAGCTGTTTTTT
TRBJ2-2	TRBV9	14	TRBD1	many	CASKRTGNTGELFF	TGTGCCAGCAAGCGGACAGGGAACACCGGGGAGCTGTTTTTT
TRBJ2-7	TRBV4-1	18	NA	few	CASSQDEGMRVPTSEQYF	TGCGCCAGCAGCCAAGATGAAGGTATGCGGGTTCCGACCTCCGAGCAGTACTTC
TRBJ2-3	TRBV6-2/TRBV6-3	16	NA	many	CASSYGVLSSTDTQYF	TGTGCCAGCAGTTACGGGGTCCTCTCCAGCACAGATACGCAGTATTTT
TRBJ2-2	TRBV5-1	15	NA	NA	CASSRGLRITGELFF	TGCGCCAGCAGCCGCGGACTCCGGATCACCGGGGAGCTGTTTTTT
TRBJ2-7	TRBV12-3/TRBV12-4	11	NA	many	CASRLQNKQYF	TGTGCCAGCAGGCTCCAGAATAAGCAGTACTTC
TRBJ2-1	TRBV24-1	17	TRBD2	NA	CATSEPGTSGGDNEQFF	TGTGCCACCAGTGAACCCGGGACTAGCGGGGGGGACAATGAGCAGTTCTTC
TRBJ1-1	TRBV29-1	15	NA	few	CSVSTLLARDTEAFF	TGCAGCGTCTCCACCCTACTGGCCCGGGACACTGAAGCTTTCTTT
TRBJ2-3	TRBV7-9	16	TRBD2	few	CASSPWTSGREDTQYF	TGTGCCAGCAGCCCGTGGACTAGCGGGAGAGAGGATACGCAGTATTTT
TRBJ2-1	TRBV7-7	15	TRBD2	few	CASSQGLAGANEQFF	TGTGCCAGCAGCCAAGGACTAGCGGGAGCTAATGAGCAGTTCTTC
TRBJ1-2	TRBV30	14	NA	NA	CAWTFKGVGYGYTF	TGTGCCTGGACTTTCAAGGGAGTGGGCTATGGCTACACCTTC
TRBJ2-7	TRBV20-1	12	NA	many	CSGQGGRYEQYF	TGCAGTGGCCAGGGGGGGCGCTACGAGCAGTACTTC
TRBJ1-4	TRBV5-4	18	TRBD1	NA	CASSSRPGTGLRAEKLFF	TGTGCCAGCAGCTCCCGTCCCGGGACAGGGCTCAGGGCTGAAAAACTGTTTTTT
TRBJ2-5	TRBV20-1	21	NA	many	CSARGRGRGSQGAGPQETQYF	TGCAGTGCTAGAGGCCGGGGTAGAGGGTCACAGGGAGCGGGACCCCAAGAGACCCAGTACTTC
TRBJ2-3	TRBV20-1	11	NA	many	CSARGGDTQYF	TGCAGTGCTAGGGGGGGAGATACGCAGTATTTT